The T cell receptor (beta chain) described here comes from a study of blood T cell repertoires in COVID-19. Overall study: The cDNA or gDNA used as material had been derived from T cells, B-cell-depleted T cells, or PBMCs.

Seattle cases were enrolled at active infection and followed longitudinally. Authors' data handling: Amplification from reference gene primers served as the basis for estimated nucleated cell counts. Measured with immunoSEQ multiplex PCR; TCRdb has only the in-frame clones, and not every one. The V and J calls and clone size are taken from that table; D and trimming were inferred from the DNA. The table includes roughly 200,000 clones, 75% to 85% detected once. Sequencing was carried out using peripheral blood. This clonotype was obtained from a woman aged 35 to 49 with COVID-19, enrolled during active disease.

DNA for the CDR3: TGTGCCAGCAGTCTTGAGGGAGGGGACACTGAAGCTTTCTTT. It specifies CASSLEGGDTEAFF. The chain combines TRBV6-4 with TRBJ1-1; TRBD1 might be the D (5 bases). Germline V gene lookup returns CDR1 MRHNA and CDR2 SNTAGT. The CDR3 has 14 amino acids. V was pared by 5 bases and J by 3 bases, with 13 bases between.